The 10 T cell receptor beta chains below were found in one sample sequenced in a study of T cell repertoires in cytomegalovirus infection. Antigens of these TCRs are unknown. Via MiXCR, TCRdb re-called the reads, giving one row per CDR3 protein. The data show about 920,000 distinct CDR3 sequences, with under 40% seen just once and 13% held by the top ten. The sample was cultured CD8+ T cells from PBMCs, taken from culture after CMV antigen stimulation. Receptors originate from a human donor in good health (CMV status not recorded). Some clones in this sample may be carry-over from other donors' samples.

The chain has TRBV27 and TRBJ2-1, with D possibly called TRBD1 or TRBD2 (5 bases each). V was pared by 7 bases and J by 8 bases, with 18 bases between. The germline V gene has CDR1 MNHEY and CDR2 SMNVEV (reference sequence). The CDR3 runs 14 residues. This CDR3 reads CASTTGPAGHEQFF. The CDR3 DNA reads TGTGCCAGCACTACGGGACCCGCGGGTCATGAGCAGTTCTTC.

The chain recombines TRBV6-2 or TRBV6-3 with TRBJ1-1; D uncertain. Looked up from germline, CDR1 is MNHEY and CDR2 is SVGEGT. V was pared by 0 bases and J by 10 bases, with 9 bases between. This CDR3 is 12 amino acids long. As DNA, the CDR3 is TGTGCCAGCAGTTACTCCGATAGGGTAGCTTTCTTT. As protein: CASSYSDRVAFF.

This clonotype was observed at least ten times. CDR3: CAIRAAAGSTDTQYF. For the CDR3, the DNA is TGTGCCATCAGGGCGGCAGCGGGGAGCACAGATACGCAGTATTTT. The rearrangement uses TRBV10-3 and TRBJ2-3; 7 bases line up with TRBD2. In germline, CDR1 is ENHRY, CDR2 SYGVKD. V was pared by 6 bases and J by 0 bases, with 6 bases of the junction left unmatched. The CDR3 is 15 amino acids.

Ten or more counts support this clonotype. The chain couples TRBV7-6 to TRBJ2-3, with a possible D match to TRBD2 (6 bases). The CDR3 spans 16 residues. V was pared by 2 bases and J by 2 bases, with 14 bases between. Germline values: CDR1 SGHVS, CDR2 FNYEAQ. For the CDR3, the DNA is TGTGCCAGCAGCTTAAAGGTGGGCGGGGTCACAGATACGCAGTATTTT. Translation: CASSLKVGGVTDTQYF.

The chain carries TRBV7-9 and TRBJ1-3; D gene unclear. V lost 1 base and J 0 bases, leaving 10 bases between the germline ends. The CDR3 is 16 amino acids. Per the germline V gene, CDR1 is SEHNR and CDR2 is FQNEAQ (reference sequence). CDR3 loop: CASSLVDDNSGNTIYF. In DNA form, the CDR3 reads TGTGCCAGCAGCTTAGTAGACGACAACTCTGGAAACACCATATATTTT.

This chain connects TRBV28 to TRBJ1-1; D unresolved. The germline gives CDR1 MDHEN, CDR2 SYDVKM. Trimming took off 7 bases at V and 0 bases at J, with 12 bases between the two ends. The length of the CDR3 is 14 residues. CDR3 amino acids: CASTRRGLNTEAFF. Written as DNA, the CDR3 is TGTGCCAGCACCCGCCGAGGCCTGAACACTGAAGCTTTCTTT.

As for this clonotype: Since a much larger clone is just one base distant, this may be a read error. The CDR3 DNA reads as TGTGTCAGTAGTATAGACGGCTATGGCTACACCTTC. This gives the protein CVSSIDGYGYTF. This chain links TRBV19 with TRBJ1-2; D is unclear. There are 12 residues in the CDR3. Germline assignment: CDR1 LNHDA and CDR2 SQIVND (reference sequence).

This clonotype was counted a few times. This rearrangement joins TRBV6-5 to TRBJ2-2; D call uncertain. From germline, CDR1 is MNHEY and CDR2 SVGAGI. This CDR3 is 13 amino acids long. V shed 2 bases and J shed 13 bases, with 14 bases lying between them. In DNA, the CDR3 is TGTGCCAGCAGTTACGATGTGTCCTTGACGCTGTTTTTT. It codes for CASSYDVSLTLFF.

This clonotype was picked up a small number of times. The CDR3, as DNA: TGTGCCAGCAGGCCGAACAGGGGGCCTAATGAAAAACTGTTTTTT. Its protein is CASRPNRGPNEKLFF. V is TRBV7-9 and J is TRBJ1-4, with 9 positions matching TRBD1. V lost 6 bases to trimming and J lost 3 bases; unmatched junction nucleotides: 5. Germline-derived CDR1 and CDR2 are SEHNR and FQNEAQ (reference sequence). The CDR3 is made up of 15 amino acids.

This rearrangement joins TRBV6-5 to TRBJ2-3; TRBD2 aligns across 8 bases. The ends lost 5 bases at V and 1 base at J; junction bases unmatched: 5. The V gene's germline CDR1 is MNHEY and CDR2 SVGAGI. The CDR3 length is 15 residues. This CDR3 is CASSAISGGTDTQYF. CDR3 bases: TGTGCCAGCAGTGCCATTAGCGGGGGCACAGATACGCAGTATTTT.